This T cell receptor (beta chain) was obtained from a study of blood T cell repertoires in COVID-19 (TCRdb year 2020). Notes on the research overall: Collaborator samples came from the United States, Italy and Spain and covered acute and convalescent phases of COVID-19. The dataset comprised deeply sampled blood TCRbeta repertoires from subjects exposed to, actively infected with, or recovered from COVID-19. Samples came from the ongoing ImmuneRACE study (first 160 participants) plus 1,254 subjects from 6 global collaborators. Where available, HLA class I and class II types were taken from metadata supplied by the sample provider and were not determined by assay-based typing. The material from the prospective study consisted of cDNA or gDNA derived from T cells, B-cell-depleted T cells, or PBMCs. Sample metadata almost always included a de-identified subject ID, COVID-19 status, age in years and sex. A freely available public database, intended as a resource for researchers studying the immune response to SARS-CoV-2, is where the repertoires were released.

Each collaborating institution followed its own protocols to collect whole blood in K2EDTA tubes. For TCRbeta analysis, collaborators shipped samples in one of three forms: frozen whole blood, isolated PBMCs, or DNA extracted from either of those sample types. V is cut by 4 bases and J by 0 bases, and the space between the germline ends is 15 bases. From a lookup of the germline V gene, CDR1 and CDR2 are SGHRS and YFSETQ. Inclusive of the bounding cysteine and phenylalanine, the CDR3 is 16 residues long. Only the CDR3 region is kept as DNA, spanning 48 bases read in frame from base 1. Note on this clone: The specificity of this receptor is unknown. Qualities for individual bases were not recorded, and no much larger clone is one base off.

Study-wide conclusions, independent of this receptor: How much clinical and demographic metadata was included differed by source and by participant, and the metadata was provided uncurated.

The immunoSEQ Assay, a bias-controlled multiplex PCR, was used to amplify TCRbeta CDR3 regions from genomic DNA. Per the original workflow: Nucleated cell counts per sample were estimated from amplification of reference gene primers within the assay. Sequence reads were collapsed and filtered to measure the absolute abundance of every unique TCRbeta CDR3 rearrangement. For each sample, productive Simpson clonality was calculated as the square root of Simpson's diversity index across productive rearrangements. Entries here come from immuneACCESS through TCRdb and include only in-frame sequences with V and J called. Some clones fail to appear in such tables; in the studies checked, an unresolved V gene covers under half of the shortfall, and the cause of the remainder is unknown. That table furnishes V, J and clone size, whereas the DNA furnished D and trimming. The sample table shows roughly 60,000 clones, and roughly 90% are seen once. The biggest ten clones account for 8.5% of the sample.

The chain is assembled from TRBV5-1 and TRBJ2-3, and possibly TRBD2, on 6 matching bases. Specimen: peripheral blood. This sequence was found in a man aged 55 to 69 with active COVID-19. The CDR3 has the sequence CASSPRSGGSTDTQYF. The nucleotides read TGCGCCAGCAGCCCCAGATCTGGGGGGAGCACAGATACGCAGTATTTT.